This T cell receptor beta chain is from a study of molecular identifiers for immune sequencing clone quantification. The study's findings and limits: Detecting spiked Jurkat TCR RNA from one cell among about a million naive cells was reportedly possible. Highly expanded clone sizes could be underestimated by identical TCR molecules that share a barcode.

V gave up 4 bases and J gave up 1 base, with 7 bases separating them. This CDR3 comprises 13 residues. Germline V gene sequence: CDR1 SEHNR, CDR2 FQNEAQ (reference sequence). This clonotype was found a few times. Antigen specificity is unknown. Previously described methods and listed TCR primers produced bulk TCR libraries. TCRdb used MiXCR to reprocess the PCR reads, holding one entry per CDR3 protein. Among nearly 55,000 distinct CDR3 sequences listed, around 34% were seen once. The clonotype originates from a human donor in good health. Some libraries in this study had Jurkat cell RNA spiked in. V usage is TRBV7-9 and J usage is TRBJ2-5, with a tentative D call TRBD1 (6 bases). Input material: naive CD8+ T cells from blood, with Jurkat cell RNA spiked in. Documented subset: FACS-sorted CD8+CD4-CCR7+CD45RA+ naive T cells. The DNA of the CDR3 is TGTGCCAGCAGCTGGACAGTCCAAGAGACCCAGTACTTC. This sequence encodes CASSWTVQETQYF. The variable domain in full, completed from reference TRBV7-9 and TRBJ2-5, reads DTGVSQNPRHKITKRGQNVTFRCDPISEHNRLYWYRQTLGQGPEFLTYFQNEAQLEKSRLLSDRFSAERPKGSFSTLEIQRTEQGDSAMYLCASSWTVQETQYFGPGTRLLVL.